The following is a TCR beta chain sequence with its context. What it recognizes is unknown. The time point is: newly diagnosed, previously untreated cHL patient sample. Researchers pulled CD8+ T cells out of thawed PBMCs using magnetic negative selection. This sample was included in a study of PD-1 blockade in classical Hodgkin lymphoma. Broader study findings: The repertoire differences lack a defined cause, possibly disease activity or prior therapy.

TCRdb's copy holds only in-frame clones and misses some; the assay was immunoSEQ multiplex PCR. The sample carries approximately 9,000 clones, approximately 84% recorded once. Germline CDR1 and CDR2: SGDLS and YYNGEE. With V trimmed by 4 bases and J by 7 bases, 7 bases remained unmatched. There are 16 residues in the CDR3. This rearrangement joins TRBV9 to TRBJ2-2; the match to TRBD2 covers 13 bases. Source material: CD8+ T cells from blood. This TCR was recovered from a human donor with classical Hodgkin lymphoma. The chain's CDR3 is CASSTRTSGGGGELFF. For the CDR3, the DNA is TGTGCCAGCAGCACCCGGACTAGCGGGGGCGGCGGGGAGCTGTTTTTT.